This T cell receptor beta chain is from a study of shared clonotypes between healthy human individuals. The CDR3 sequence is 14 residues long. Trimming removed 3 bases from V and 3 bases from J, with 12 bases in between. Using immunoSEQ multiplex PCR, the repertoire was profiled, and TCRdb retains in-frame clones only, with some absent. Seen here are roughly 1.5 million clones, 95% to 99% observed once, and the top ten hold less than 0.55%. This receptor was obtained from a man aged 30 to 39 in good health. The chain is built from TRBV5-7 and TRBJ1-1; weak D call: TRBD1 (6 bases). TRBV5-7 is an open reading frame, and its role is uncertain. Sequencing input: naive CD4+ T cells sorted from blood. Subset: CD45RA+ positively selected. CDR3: CASSWGAAYTEAFF. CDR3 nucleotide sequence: TGTGCCAGCAGCTGGGGGGCCGCGTACACTGAAGCTTTCTTT.